This T cell receptor beta chain was retrieved from a study of CD8 T cells in ankylosing spondylitis (dated by TCRdb to the late 2010s). For the wider study: T cell receptor beta repertoires were profiled in healthy donors and ankylosing spondylitis patients so that disease-linked TCR variants could be found. The full study cohort was made up of 25 ankylosing spondylitis patients and roughly 98 healthy donors. Peripheral blood was sampled, and synovial fluid was additionally collected from ankylosing spondylitis patients.

Beyond this particular receptor, the publication reports: A CD8+ phenotype was shown by the disease-linked clones, which were found at relatively low frequencies in peripheral blood. Blood from ankylosing spondylitis patients appeared to be characterized by a TCR beta motif made up of several highly homologous amino acid variants. The disease-linked clones were reported to be significantly enriched in matched synovial fluid samples from ankylosing spondylitis patients. Some motif variants were previously reported in synovial fluid and blood of reactive arthritis patients, suggesting common disease-initiation mechanisms.

Relative to germline, V is missing 3 bases and J is missing 5 bases, with 5 bases of the junction outside any gene match. There are 14 amino acids in the CDR3, from cysteine to phenylalanine inclusive. Of all the DNA, just the CDR3 is kept, 42 bases in frame from base 1. Worth noting for this clonotype: The target of this receptor is not known. No clone much larger than this one lies a single base away; base qualities are absent.

Instrument used: Illumina HiSeq 2500. Quantitative 5'-RACE with molecular barcodes was the method used to prepare the TCR beta libraries. The authors' analysis ran thus. Disease-linked TCR variants were identified with a new computational method built on a probabilistic model of VDJ rearrangement. TCRdb handled the public reads itself, with Q25 trimming in fastp and clone calling in MiXCR, and kept productive beta chains. When rows share a CDR3 protein, they turn into one entry using the most common DNA and genes. The V and J calls were not made by the authors but by TCRdb's processing. The sample table holds nearly 250,000 distinct CDR3 sequences, of which roughly a third were seen once. Approximately 4% of the sample goes to the ten largest clones.

In this chain, TRBV12-3 or TRBV12-4 is recombined with TRBJ2-5, and 8 junction bases match TRBD2. The sample consisted of blood, either unsorted or a sorted T cell fraction (not recorded which). This TCR was sampled from a male donor with ankylosing spondylitis or in good health (not recorded which). The nucleotides read TGTGCCAGCAGTTTGCGGGGGGAATGGGAGACCCAGTACTTC. The encoded protein is CASSLRGEWETQYF.